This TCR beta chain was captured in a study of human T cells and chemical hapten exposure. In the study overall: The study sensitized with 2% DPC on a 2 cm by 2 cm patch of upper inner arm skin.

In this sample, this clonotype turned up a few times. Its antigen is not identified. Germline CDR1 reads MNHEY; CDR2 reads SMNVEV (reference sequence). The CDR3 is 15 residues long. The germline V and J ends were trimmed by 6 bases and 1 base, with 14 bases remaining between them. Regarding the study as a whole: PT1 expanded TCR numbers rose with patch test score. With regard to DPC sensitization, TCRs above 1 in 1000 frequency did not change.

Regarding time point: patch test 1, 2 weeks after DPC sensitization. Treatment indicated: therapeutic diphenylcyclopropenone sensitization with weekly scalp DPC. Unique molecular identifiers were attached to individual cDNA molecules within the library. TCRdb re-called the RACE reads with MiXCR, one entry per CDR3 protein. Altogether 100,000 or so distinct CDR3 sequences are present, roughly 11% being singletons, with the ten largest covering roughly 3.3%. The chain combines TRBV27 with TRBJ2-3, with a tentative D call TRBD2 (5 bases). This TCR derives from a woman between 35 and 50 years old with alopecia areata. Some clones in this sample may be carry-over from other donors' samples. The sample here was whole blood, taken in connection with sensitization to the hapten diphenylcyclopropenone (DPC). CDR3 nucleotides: TGTGCCAGCAGCTTAGGGAGTAGAGGCACAGATACGCAGTATTTT. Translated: CASSLGSRGTDTQYF.